This T cell receptor (beta chain) came from a study of sequential checkpoint blockade in melanoma. The CDR3 extends over 15 amino acids. J was trimmed by 6 bases and V by 6 bases; bases with no gene match: 8. Per germline, CDR1 MDHEN and CDR2 SYDVKM. Treatment noted: randomized to nivolumab then ipilimumab (arm A) or the reverse (arm B). Assay: immunoSEQ multiplex PCR; the TCRdb copy retains only in-frame clones and omits some. Among 1,000 to 1,500 clones listed, around two thirds were seen once. The TCR was taken from a human donor with melanoma. Here the sequenced sample was CD8+ T cells sorted from blood (inferred from file names), taken from a patient given nivolumab and ipilimumab in sequence. The V call is TRBV28, the J call TRBJ1-5; 10 bases are shared with TRBD1. Here the CDR3 DNA reads TGTGCCAGCAGGTTCGACAGGGGGCGCCTTCAGCCCCAGCATTTT. Translation gives CASRFDRGRLQPQHF.